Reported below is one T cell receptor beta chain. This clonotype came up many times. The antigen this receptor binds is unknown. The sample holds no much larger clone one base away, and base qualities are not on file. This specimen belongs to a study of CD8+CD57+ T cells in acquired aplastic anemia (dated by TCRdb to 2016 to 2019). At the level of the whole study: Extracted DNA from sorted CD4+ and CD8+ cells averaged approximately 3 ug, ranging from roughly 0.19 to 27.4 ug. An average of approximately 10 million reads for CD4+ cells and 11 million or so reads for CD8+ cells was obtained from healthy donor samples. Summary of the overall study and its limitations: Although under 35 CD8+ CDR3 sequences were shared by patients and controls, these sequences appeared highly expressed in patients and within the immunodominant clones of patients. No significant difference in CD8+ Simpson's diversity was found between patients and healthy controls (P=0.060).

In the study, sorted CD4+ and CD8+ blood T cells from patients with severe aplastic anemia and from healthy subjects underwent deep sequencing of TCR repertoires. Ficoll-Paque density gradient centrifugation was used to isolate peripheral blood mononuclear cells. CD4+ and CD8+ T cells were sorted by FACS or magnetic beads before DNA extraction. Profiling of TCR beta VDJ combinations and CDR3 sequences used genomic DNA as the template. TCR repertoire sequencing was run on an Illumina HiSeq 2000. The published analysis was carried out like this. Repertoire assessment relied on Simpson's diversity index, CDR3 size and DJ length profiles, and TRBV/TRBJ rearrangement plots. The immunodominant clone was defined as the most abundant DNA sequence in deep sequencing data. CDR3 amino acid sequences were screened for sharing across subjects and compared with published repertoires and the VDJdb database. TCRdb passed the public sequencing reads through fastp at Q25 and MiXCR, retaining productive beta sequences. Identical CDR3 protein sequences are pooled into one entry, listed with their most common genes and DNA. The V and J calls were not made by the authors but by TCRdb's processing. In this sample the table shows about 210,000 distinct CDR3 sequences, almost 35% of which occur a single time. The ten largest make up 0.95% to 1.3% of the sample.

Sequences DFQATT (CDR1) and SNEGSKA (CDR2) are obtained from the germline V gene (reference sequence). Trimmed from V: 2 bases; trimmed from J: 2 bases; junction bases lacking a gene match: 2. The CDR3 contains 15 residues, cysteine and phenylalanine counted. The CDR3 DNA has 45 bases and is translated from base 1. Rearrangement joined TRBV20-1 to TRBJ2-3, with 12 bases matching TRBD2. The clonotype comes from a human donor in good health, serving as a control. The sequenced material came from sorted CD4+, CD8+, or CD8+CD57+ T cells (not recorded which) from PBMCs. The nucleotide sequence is TGCAGTGCTAGACTAGCGGGGGGGTACACAGATACGCAGTATTTT. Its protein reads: CSARLAGGYTDTQYF.